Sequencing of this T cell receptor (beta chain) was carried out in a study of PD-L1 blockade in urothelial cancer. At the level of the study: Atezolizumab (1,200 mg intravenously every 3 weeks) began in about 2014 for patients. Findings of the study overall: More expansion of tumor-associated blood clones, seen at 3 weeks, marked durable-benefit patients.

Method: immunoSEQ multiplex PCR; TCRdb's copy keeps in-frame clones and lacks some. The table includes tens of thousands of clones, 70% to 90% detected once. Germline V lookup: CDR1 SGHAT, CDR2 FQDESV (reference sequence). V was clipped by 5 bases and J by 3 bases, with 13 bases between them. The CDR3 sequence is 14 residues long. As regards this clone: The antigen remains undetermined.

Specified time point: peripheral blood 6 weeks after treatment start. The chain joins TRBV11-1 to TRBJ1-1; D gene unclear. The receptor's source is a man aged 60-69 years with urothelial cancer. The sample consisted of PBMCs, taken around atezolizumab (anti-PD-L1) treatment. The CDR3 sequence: CASSLKIRDTEAFF. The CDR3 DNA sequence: TGTGCCAGCAGCCTGAAGATCCGGGACACTGAAGCTTTCTTT.